The 23 T cell receptor beta chains in this list originate from one sample, sequenced in a study of blood T cell repertoires in COVID-19. Sequencing was performed with immunoSEQ multiplex PCR; in TCRdb, only in-frame clones are kept and a portion is missing. The profile shows under 300,000 clones, approximately 90% of them singletons. Input material: peripheral blood. All receptors come from a man aged 55 to 70 who had recovered from COVID-19.

V gene TRBV7-2 combines with J gene TRBJ2-1; no clear D. Germline CDR1 and CDR2: SGHTA and FQGNSA. There are 17 residues in the CDR3. V lost 5 bases, J lost 1 base, and 18 bases lay in between. CDR3 sequence (DNA): TGTGCCAGCAGCAATAACGCGATTGCGGTTTCCTACAATGAGCAGTTCTTC. It translates to CASSNNAIAVSYNEQFF.

The chain links TRBV5-5 to TRBJ2-7; no firm D call. V lost 5 bases, J lost 2 bases, and 8 bases lay in between. The CDR3 is made up of 12 amino acids. Germline V gene lookup returns CDR1 SGHKS and CDR2 YYEKEE (reference sequence). This CDR3 reads CASRSGTYEQYV. Here the CDR3 DNA reads TGTGCCAGCAGATCAGGCACCTACGAGCAGTACGTC.

The genes are TRBV6-5 and TRBJ1-1; 7 bases are shared with TRBD1. After removal of 6 bases from V and 5 bases from J, the junction contained 6 bases not matched to a gene. The CDR3 is 13 amino acids. In germline, CDR1 is MNHEY, CDR2 SVGAGI. This CDR3 is CASRQGRNTEAFF. As DNA, the CDR3 is TGTGCCAGCAGACAGGGGAGGAATACTGAAGCTTTCTTT.

The rearrangement uses TRBV2 and TRBJ1-6; no firm D call. Germline CDR1 and CDR2: SNHLY and FYNNEI. The CDR3 totals 16 residues. V lost 7 bases and J lost 6, with 19 bases in between. CDR3 sequence reads: CASTQAGGGINSPLHF. The CDR3 coding sequence is TGTGCCAGCACTCAGGCGGGAGGAGGCATTAATTCACCCCTCCACTTT.

CDR3 sequence: CASSLYGTAGGEKLFF. In DNA, the CDR3 is TGTGCCAGCAGCTTATACGGGACAGCTGGCGGGGAAAAACTGTTTTTT. The chain recombines TRBV5-6 with TRBJ1-4; the match to TRBD1 covers 7 bases. Trimming removed 2 bases from V and 8 bases from J; junction bases left unmatched: 12. The CDR3 is made up of 16 amino acids. Germline V gives CDR1 SGHDT, CDR2 YYEEEE.

In its sample, this clone is medium-sized (0.01 to 0.1%). The chain employs TRBV10-1 and TRBJ2-3, with D unclear. The germline gives CDR1 WNHNN, CDR2 SYGVQD (reference sequence). Trimming took off 3 bases at V and 2 bases at J, with 3 bases between the two ends. CDR3 length: 12 amino acids. This chain's CDR3 is CASSDNTDTQYF. The DNA of the CDR3 is TGCGCCAGCAGTGACAACACAGATACGCAGTATTTT.

CDR3 coding DNA: TGTGCCAGCAGCTTGGGGGCGGGGGACACTGAAGCTTTCTTT. As protein: CASSLGAGDTEAFF. V is TRBV5-4 and J is TRBJ1-1; tentative D call: TRBD1 (5 bases). CDR1 SGHNT and CDR2 YYREEE come from the germline V gene (reference sequence). This CDR3 is 14 amino acids long. Trimming stripped 0 bases from V and 3 bases from J, with 9 bases between.

The chain employs TRBV7-2 and TRBJ2-3; 10 bases are a match to TRBD2. The CDR3 is 17 residues long. V lost 1 base, J lost 4 bases, and 8 bases stayed unmatched. The germline V gene has CDR1 SGHTA and CDR2 FQGNSA. The CDR3 DNA reads as TGTGCCAGCAGCTTAGTCGCCGTAGCGGGGGGACCAGATACGCAGTATTTT. It is translated as CASSLVAVAGGPDTQYF.

The chain carries TRBV21-1 and TRBJ1-3; the D call in the table, TRBD1, was not verified against the DNA. TRBV21-1 is a pseudogene segment. The CDR3 covers 15 residues. CDR3 loop: CASRRQEVSGNTIYF. In nucleotides, the CDR3 is TGTGCCAGCAGGCGACAGGAAGTCTCTGGAAACACCATATATTTT.

This chain joins TRBV27 and TRBJ2-7; D is unresolved. Germline V gene data show CDR1 as MNHEY and CDR2 as SMNVEV (reference sequence). The length of the CDR3 is 11 residues. Trimming left V 8 bases short and J 3 bases short, with 8 bases between. The CDR3 DNA sequence: TGTGCCAGCTCAAACGGCTACGAGCAGTACGTC. Residues: CASSNGYEQYV.

This sequence joins TRBV12-3 or TRBV12-4 and TRBJ1-1; D is perhaps TRBD1 (6 bases). Trimming shortened V by 5 bases and J by 3 bases, and 10 bases separated the two germline ends. The CDR3 length is 13 residues. As DNA, the CDR3 is TGTGCCAGCAGTCAGGGGACGGACACTGAAGCTTTCTTT. Its translation: CASSQGTDTEAFF.

The chain has TRBV27 and TRBJ1-2; unclear D gene. V was pared by 5 bases and J by 5 bases, with 18 bases between. There are 15 residues in the CDR3. The V gene's germline CDR1 is MNHEY and CDR2 SMNVEV (reference sequence). The CDR3 nucleotides read TGTGCCAGCAGTCTTAACAGTGGGAGAGGTTATGGCTACACCTTC. Protein: CASSLNSGRGYGYTF.

The chain combines TRBV6-6 with TRBJ2-5, with a possible D match to TRBD2 (5 bases). Looked up from germline, CDR1 is MNHNY and CDR2 is SVGAGI (reference sequence). The CDR3 consists of 16 residues. The V end was cut by 6 bases, the J end by 2 bases, with 19 bases between. The CDR3 nucleotides read TGTGCCAGCAGAGTTACGGGATATTCAGGTCAAGAGACCCAGTACTTC. Amino acid sequence: CASRVTGYSGQETQYF.

This clone was recorded a few times. V and J are TRBV5-1 and TRBJ2-7; D is perhaps TRBD1 (6 bases). CDR3 size: 12 residues. V was trimmed by 4 bases and J by 6 bases, leaving 11 bases between them. Germline assignment: CDR1 SGHRS and CDR2 YFSETQ. The CDR3 spells CASSQQGFEQYF. As DNA, the CDR3 is TGCGCCAGCAGCCAACAGGGATTCGAGCAGTACTTC.

The V call is TRBV7-9, the J call TRBJ1-2, with 9 bases matching TRBD1. There are 15 residues in the CDR3. CDR1 SEHNR and CDR2 FQNEAQ come from the germline V gene (reference sequence). The ends lost 4 bases at V and 4 bases at J; junction bases unmatched: 7. CDR3 bases: TGTGCCAGCAGCTACGGACAGGGGACGACCTATGGCTACACCTTC. Protein: CASSYGQGTTYGYTF. Full variable domain (missing parts from reference TRBV7-9 and TRBJ1-2): DTGVSQNPRHKITKRGQNVTFRCDPISEHNRLYWYRQTLGQGPEFLTYFQNEAQLEKSRLLSDRFSAERPKGSFSTLEIQRTEQGDSAMYLCASSYGQGTTYGYTFGSGTRLTVV.

The V gene is TRBV3-1 (or the pseudogene TRBV3-2), the J gene TRBJ2-3; possible D gene TRBD2, 7 bases. CDR3 length: 16 amino acids. Germline V gene sequence: CDR1 LGHDT, CDR2 YNNKEL (reference sequence). The V end lost 4 bases, the J end lost 5 bases, and 19 bases lay between the germline ends. Here the CDR3 reads CASSPIGGGTRDTQYF. In DNA form, the CDR3 reads TGTGCCAGCAGCCCCATTGGGGGGGGCACGAGAGATACGCAGTATTTT.

The chain joins TRBV12-3 or TRBV12-4 to TRBJ1-2; D is ambiguous. The CDR3 runs to 13 residues. Trimming shortened V by 5 bases and J by 8 bases, and 15 bases separated the two germline ends. The CDR3 reads CASSPPGVHGYTF. The CDR3 nucleotides read TGTGCCAGCAGTCCCCCGGGAGTTCACGGCTACACCTTC.

The V call is TRBV5-1, the J call TRBJ1-2, with TRBD1 matching over 7 bases. The junction had 8 bases not matched to a gene; V was cut back by 4 bases and J by 8 bases. The CDR3 totals 13 residues. Looked up from germline, CDR1 is SGHRS and CDR2 is YFSETQ. This chain's CDR3 is CASSPRGRGGYTF. In nucleotides, the CDR3 is TGCGCCAGCAGCCCGAGGGGGCGGGGAGGCTACACCTTC.

J is TRBJ2-7 and V is TRBV3-1 (or the pseudogene TRBV3-2), with D possibly being TRBD1 (6 bases). V lost 6 bases and J 0 bases, leaving 12 bases between the germline ends. The CDR3 is 14 residues long. Germline assignment: CDR1 LGHDT and CDR2 YNNKEL (reference sequence). The CDR3 DNA reads as TGTGCCAGCAGGCAACAGGGTAGCTCCTACGAGCAGTACTTC. It is translated as CASRQQGSSYEQYF.

The chain combines TRBV5-1 with TRBJ2-3; TRBD1 is a possible D gene (6 bases). From germline, CDR1 is SGHRS and CDR2 YFSETQ. Trimming removed 2 bases from V and 4 bases from J, with 11 bases in between. This CDR3 contains 14 residues. DNA of the CDR3: TGCGCCAGCAGCTTCCGTGACAGGTCAGATACGCAGTATTTT. Translated, it gives CASSFRDRSDTQYF.

The genes are TRBV5-1 and TRBJ1-2, with D possibly TRBD1 on 6 matching bases. Trimming stripped 5 bases from V and 6 bases from J, with 14 bases between. The CDR3 has 13 residues. Germline lookup yields CDR1 SGHRS and CDR2 YFSETQ. The CDR3 bases are TGCGCCAGCAGACCGACAGGTTGGGATGGCTACACCTTC. Its protein product is CASRPTGWDGYTF.

This clone was counted between two and nine times. The chain employs TRBV7-9 and TRBJ2-3; TRBD1 agrees at 7 bases. The CDR3 is made up of 14 amino acids. The V gene end was trimmed by 2 bases and the J gene end by 4 bases; junction bases not matched to a gene: 3. In germline, CDR1 is SEHNR, CDR2 FQNEAQ (reference sequence). DNA for the CDR3: TGTGCCAGCAGCTTAAGCCAGGGGGCAGATACGCAGTATTTT. Its protein product is CASSLSQGADTQYF.

This chain uses TRBV5-1 with TRBJ2-2; 9 bases map to TRBD1. The V gene's germline CDR1 is SGHRS and CDR2 YFSETQ. V lost 0 bases, J lost 3 bases, and 3 bases stayed unmatched. The CDR3 length is 16 residues. CDR3 protein: CASSLAGTGYTGELFF. CDR3 bases: TGCGCCAGCAGCTTGGCCGGGACAGGGTACACCGGGGAGCTGTTTTTT.